The source of this T cell receptor beta chain is a study of T-cell reconstitution after alpha-beta-depleted transplantation in children. Trimming removed 2 bases from V and 3 bases from J, with 16 bases in between. The CDR3 has 16 amino acids. Germline V gene data show CDR1 as KGHDR and CDR2 as SFDVKD. With respect to this clonotype: The antigen is not known.

This sample's TCRbeta library carried unique molecular identifier barcodes. TCRdb ran MiXCR on the PCR reads and lists one entry per CDR3 protein. The sample consists of around 450,000 distinct CDR3 sequences, about 40% of them appearing once. General study findings and limits: After transplant, at about two months, alpha-beta T cells were reportedly derived from several hundred expanded graft clones. Surviving recipient T cells and thymic progenitors accounted for the high day-60 TCRbeta diversity observed in some patients. Newly produced T cells mostly accounted for T-cell counts and diversity one year post-transplant.

This specimen was PBMCs, taken before TCRalphabeta/CD19-depleted stem cell transplant. V is TRBV24-1 and J is TRBJ2-7; D is possibly TRBD2 (6 bases). The sequence derives from a girl aged 2 to 9 with aplastic anemia, due to receive a stem cell transplant. The CDR3 DNA reads as TGTGCCACCAGTGATTCGGGGAGCGGAGGGAACTACGAGCAGTACTTC. Translated: CATSDSGSGGNYEQYF.